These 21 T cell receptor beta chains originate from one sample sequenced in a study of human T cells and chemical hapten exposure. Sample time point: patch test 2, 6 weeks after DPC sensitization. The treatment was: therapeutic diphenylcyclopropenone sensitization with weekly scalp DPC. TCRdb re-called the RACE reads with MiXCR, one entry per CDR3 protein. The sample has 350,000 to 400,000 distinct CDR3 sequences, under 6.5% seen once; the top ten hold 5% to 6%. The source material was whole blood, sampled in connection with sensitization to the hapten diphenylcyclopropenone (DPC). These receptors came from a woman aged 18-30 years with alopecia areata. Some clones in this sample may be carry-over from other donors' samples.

The CDR3 reads CASSPDRYRDTF. Here the CDR3 DNA reads TGTGCCAGCTCACCGGACAGGTATCGAGACACCTTC. The chain employs TRBV18 and TRBJ1-2; 7 bases are shared with TRBD1. This CDR3 has 12 residues. Germline values: CDR1 KGHSH, CDR2 LQKENI. V trimming: 3 bases; J trimming: 12 bases; junction bases outside the gene matches: 7.

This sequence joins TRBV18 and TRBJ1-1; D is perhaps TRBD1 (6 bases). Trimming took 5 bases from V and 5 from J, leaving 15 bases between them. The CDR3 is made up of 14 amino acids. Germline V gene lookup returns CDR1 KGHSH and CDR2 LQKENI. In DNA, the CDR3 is TGTGCCAGCTCATCACAGGGTATAGAGACTGAAGCTTTCTTT. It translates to CASSSQGIETEAFF.

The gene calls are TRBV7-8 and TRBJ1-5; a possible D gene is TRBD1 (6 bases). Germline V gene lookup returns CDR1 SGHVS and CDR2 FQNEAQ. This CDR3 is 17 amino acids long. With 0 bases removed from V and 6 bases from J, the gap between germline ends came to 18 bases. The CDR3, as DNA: TGTGCCAGCAGCTTAGCGCAGACAGGCCCCCTGGGTCAGCCCCAGCATTTT. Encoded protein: CASSLAQTGPLGQPQHF.

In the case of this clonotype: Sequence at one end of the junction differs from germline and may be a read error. As DNA, the CDR3 is TGTGCCGGCAGTGGACAGGGTCATCGCACTGAAGCTTTCTTT. This encodes CAGSGQGHRTEAFF. J is TRBJ1-1 and V is TRBV12-3 or TRBV12-4; 8 bases are shared with TRBD1. The CDR3 spans 14 residues.

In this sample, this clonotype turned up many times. CDR3 loop: CASSLDVETEAFF. The CDR3 DNA reads as TGTGCCAGCAGCTTGGATGTCGAAACTGAAGCTTTCTTT. The chain couples TRBV5-5 to TRBJ1-1; D unresolved. V was pared by 0 bases and J by 5 bases, with 8 bases between. The CDR3 totals 13 residues. CDR1 and CDR2 from the germline V gene are SGHKS and YYEKEE (reference sequence).

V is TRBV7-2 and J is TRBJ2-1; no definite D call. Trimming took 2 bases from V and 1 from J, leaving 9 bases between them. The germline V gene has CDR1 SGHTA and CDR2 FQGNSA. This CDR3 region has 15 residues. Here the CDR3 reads CASSLKIGSYNEQFF. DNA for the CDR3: TGTGCCAGCAGCTTAAAGATTGGGTCCTACAATGAGCAGTTCTTC.

In DNA form, the CDR3 reads TGTGCCAGCAGCGTGGAGGGACTGGGGTTTTTGCCCCAGTACTTC. Amino acid sequence: CASSVEGLGFLPQYF. The rearrangement joins TRBV9 to TRBJ2-5; possible D gene TRBD2, 6 bases. With 2 bases removed from V and 9 bases from J, the gap between germline ends came to 20 bases. There are 15 residues in the CDR3. Germline CDR1 reads SGDLS; CDR2 reads YYNGEE.

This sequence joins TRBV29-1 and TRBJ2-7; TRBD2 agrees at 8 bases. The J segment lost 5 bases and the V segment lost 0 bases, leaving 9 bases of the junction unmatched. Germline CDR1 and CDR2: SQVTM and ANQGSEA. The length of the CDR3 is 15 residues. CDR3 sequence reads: CSVEDAGGYIDEQYF. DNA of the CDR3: TGCAGCGTTGAAGATGCGGGGGGCTATATTGACGAGCAGTACTTC.

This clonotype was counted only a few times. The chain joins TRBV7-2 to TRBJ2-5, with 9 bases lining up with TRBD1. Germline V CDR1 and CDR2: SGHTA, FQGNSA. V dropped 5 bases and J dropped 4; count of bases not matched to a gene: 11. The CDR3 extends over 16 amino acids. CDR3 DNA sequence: TGTGCCAGCAGCCCCTACCTGACAGGGGGTATAGAGACCCAGTACTTC. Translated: CASSPYLTGGIETQYF.

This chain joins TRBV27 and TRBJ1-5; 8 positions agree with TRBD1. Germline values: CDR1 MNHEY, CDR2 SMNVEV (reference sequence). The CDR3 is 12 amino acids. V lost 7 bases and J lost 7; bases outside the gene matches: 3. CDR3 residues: CASNDRGQPQHF. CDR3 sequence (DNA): TGTGCCAGCAACGACAGGGGACAGCCCCAGCATTTT.

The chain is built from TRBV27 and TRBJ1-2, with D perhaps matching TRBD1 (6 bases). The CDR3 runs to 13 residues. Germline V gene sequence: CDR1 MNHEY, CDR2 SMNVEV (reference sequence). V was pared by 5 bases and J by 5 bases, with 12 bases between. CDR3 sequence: CASSIDRSYGYTF. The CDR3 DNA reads TGTGCCAGCAGTATCGACAGGAGTTATGGCTACACCTTC.

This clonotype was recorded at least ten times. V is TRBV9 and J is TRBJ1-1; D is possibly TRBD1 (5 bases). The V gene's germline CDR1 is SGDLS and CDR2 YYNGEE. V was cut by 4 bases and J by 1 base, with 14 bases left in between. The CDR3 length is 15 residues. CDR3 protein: CASSPGQGGNTEAFF. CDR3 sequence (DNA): TGTGCCAGCAGCCCGGGGCAGGGCGGGAACACTGAAGCTTTCTTT. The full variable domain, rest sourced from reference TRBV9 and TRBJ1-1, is DSGVTQTPKHLITATGQRVTLRCSPRSGDLSVYWYQQSLDQGLQFLIQYYNGEERAKGNILERFSAQQFPDLHSELNLSSLELGDSALYFCASSPGQGGNTEAFFGQGTRLTVV.

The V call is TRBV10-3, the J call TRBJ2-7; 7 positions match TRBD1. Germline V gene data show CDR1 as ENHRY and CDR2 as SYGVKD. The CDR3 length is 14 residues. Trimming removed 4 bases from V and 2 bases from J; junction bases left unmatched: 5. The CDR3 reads CAISAGTETYEQYF. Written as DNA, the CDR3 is TGTGCCATCAGTGCAGGGACAGAAACCTACGAGCAGTACTTC.

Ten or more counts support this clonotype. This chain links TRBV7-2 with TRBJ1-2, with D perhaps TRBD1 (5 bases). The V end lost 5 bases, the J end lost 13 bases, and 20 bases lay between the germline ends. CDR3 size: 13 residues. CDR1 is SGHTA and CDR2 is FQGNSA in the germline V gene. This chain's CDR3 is CASSPAGVQVSTF. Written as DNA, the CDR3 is TGTGCCAGCAGCCCTGCCGGTGTACAGGTCTCCACCTTC.

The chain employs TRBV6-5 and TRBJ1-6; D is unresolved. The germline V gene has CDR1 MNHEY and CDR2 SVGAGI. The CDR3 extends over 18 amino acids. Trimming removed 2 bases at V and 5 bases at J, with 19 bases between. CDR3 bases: TGTGCCAGCAGTTACACCCTAGGACGCAGCAGTGATAATTCACCCCTCCACTTT. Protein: CASSYTLGRSSDNSPLHF.

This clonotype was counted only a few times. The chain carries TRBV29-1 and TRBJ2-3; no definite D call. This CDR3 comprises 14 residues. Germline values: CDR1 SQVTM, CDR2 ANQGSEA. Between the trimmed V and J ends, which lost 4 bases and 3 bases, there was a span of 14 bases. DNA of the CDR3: TGCAGCGTTGTAGGTATCAACCGGACAGATACGCAGTATTTT. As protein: CSVVGINRTDTQYF.

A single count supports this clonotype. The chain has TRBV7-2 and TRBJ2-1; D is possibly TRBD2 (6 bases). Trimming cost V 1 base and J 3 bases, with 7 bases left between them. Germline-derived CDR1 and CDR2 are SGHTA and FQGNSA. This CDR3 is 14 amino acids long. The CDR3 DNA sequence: TGTGCCAGCAGCTTAGACGGGAGCTACAATGAGCAGTTCTTC. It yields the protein CASSLDGSYNEQFF.

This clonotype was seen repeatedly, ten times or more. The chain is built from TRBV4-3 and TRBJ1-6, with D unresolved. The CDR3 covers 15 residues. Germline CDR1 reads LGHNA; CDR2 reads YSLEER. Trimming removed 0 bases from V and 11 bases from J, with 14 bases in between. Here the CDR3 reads CASSQELTASTPLHF. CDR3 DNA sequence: TGCGCCAGCAGCCAAGAGCTGACCGCTTCGACACCCCTCCACTTT.

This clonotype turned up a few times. CDR3 amino acids: CSARDRVGNQPQHF. The CDR3 nucleotides are TGCAGTGCTAGGGACAGGGTGGGGAATCAGCCCCAGCATTTT. This rearrangement joins TRBV20-1 to TRBJ1-5; 8 bases map to TRBD1. CDR3 length equals 14 residues. V shed 3 bases, J shed 4 bases, and the junction held 5 bases outside the gene matches. Germline CDR1 is DFQATT and CDR2 is SNEGSKA (reference sequence).

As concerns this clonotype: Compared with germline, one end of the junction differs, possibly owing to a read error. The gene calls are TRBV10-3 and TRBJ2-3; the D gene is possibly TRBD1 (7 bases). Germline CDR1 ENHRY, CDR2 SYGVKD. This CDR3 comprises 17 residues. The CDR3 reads CTISKADRAEGPDTQYF. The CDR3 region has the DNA TGTACCATCAGTAAAGCCGACAGGGCGGAGGGTCCAGATACGCAGTATTTT.

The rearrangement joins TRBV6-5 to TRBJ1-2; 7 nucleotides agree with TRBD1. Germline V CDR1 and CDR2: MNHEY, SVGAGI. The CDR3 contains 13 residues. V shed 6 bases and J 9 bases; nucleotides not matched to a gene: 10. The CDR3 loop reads CASSSHDRERYTF. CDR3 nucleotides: TGTGCCAGCAGCTCCCACGACAGGGAGCGCTACACCTTC.